Many counts were recorded for the clone carrying this TCR beta chain. Its cognate antigen is unknown. The record originates from a study of response to subunit inactivated influenza vaccine. Broader study findings: The authors offered the suggestion that each seasonal influenza vaccination recruits few new T cells.

TCRdb recomputed calls from the RT-PCR reads with MiXCR, one row per CDR3 protein. The sample includes just under 250,000 distinct CDR3 sequences, 12% of them seen just once. V dropped 1 base and J dropped 3; count of bases not matched to a gene: 12. Germline V CDR1 and CDR2: DFQATT, SNEGSKA (reference sequence). This CDR3 contains 16 residues. Here the sequenced sample was non-naive T cells sorted from PBMCs, taken 14 to 15 days before vaccination. The receptor was derived from a man aged 45-60 years who received an inactivated influenza vaccine. J is TRBJ2-7 and V is TRBV20-1, with 7 bases matching TRBD2. This CDR3 reads CSARGHPGAGLYEQYF. DNA of the CDR3: TGCAGTGCTAGAGGCCACCCCGGAGCGGGACTCTACGAGCAGTACTTC.